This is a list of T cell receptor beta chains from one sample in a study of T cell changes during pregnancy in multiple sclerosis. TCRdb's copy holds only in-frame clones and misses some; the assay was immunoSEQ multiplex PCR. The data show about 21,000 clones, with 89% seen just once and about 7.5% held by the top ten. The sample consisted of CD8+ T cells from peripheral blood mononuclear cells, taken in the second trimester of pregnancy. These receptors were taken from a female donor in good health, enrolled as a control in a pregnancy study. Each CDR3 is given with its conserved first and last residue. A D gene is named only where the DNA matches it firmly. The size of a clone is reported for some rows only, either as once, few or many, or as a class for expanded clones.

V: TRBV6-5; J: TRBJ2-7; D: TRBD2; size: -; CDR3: CASSYSKGLAGGEQYF; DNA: TGTGCCAGCAGTTACTCGAAGGGACTAGCAGGGGGCGAGCAGTACTTC
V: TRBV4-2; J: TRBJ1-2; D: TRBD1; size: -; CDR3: CASIGGQGARNYGYTF; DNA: TGTGCCAGCATCGGAGGACAGGGGGCGAGAAACTATGGCTACACCTTC
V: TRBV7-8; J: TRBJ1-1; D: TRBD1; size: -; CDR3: CASSLGLNGQGVGDTEAFF; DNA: TGTGCCAGCAGCTTAGGCTTGAACGGACAGGGGGTAGGGGACACTGAAGCTTTCTTT
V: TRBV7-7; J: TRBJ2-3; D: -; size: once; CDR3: CASSRTPTSTDTQYF; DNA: TGTGCTAGCAGCCGAACGCCCACTAGCACAGATACGCAGTATTTT
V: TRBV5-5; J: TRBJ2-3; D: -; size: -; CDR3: CASSKKLDTQYF; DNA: TGTGCCAGCAGCAAGAAGCTGGATACGCAGTATTTT
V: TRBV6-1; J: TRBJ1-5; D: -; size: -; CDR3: CASSEEPTGNQPQHF; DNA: TGTGCCAGCAGTGAAGAACCTACGGGCAATCAGCCCCAGCATTTT
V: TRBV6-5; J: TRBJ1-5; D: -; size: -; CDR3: CASSPPGGREPQHF; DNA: TGTGCCAGCAGCCCCCCGGGCGGGAGGGAGCCCCAGCATTTT
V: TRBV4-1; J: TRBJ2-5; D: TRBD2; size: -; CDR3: CASSQETYYGGETQYF; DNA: TGCGCCAGCAGCCAAGAGACTTACTACGGGGGGGAGACCCAGTACTTC
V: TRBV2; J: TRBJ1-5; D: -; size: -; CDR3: CASSRADYSNQPQHF; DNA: TGTGCCAGCAGCAGAGCGGATTATAGCAATCAGCCCCAGCATTTT
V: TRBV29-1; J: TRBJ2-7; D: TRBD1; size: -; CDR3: CSVAKEGQGGYEQYF; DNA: TGCAGCGTTGCAAAGGAAGGACAGGGGGGCTACGAGCAGTACTTC
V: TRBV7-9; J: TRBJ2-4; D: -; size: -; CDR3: CASSLEGYGDIQYF; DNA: TGTGCCAGCAGCTTAGAGGGGTATGGGGACATTCAGTACTTC
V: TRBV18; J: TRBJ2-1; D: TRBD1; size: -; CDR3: CASSPPGQGNEQFF; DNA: TGTGCCAGCTCACCGCCGGGACAGGGGAACGAGCAGTTCTTC
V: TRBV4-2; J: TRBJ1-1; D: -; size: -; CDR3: CASSPEYSQVNTEAFF; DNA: TGTGCCAGCAGCCCAGAATATTCACAGGTCAACACTGAAGCTTTCTTT